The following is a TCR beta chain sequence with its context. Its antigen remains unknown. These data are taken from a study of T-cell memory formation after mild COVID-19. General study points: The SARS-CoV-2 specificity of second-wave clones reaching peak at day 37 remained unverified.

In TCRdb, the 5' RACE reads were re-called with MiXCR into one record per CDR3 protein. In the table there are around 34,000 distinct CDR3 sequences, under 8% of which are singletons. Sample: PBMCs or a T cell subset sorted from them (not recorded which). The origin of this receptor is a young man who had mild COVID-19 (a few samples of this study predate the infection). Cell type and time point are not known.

CDR3 coding DNA: TGTGCCAGCAGCTTCGGGGGAGGCTATGGCTACACCTTC. Its protein is CASSFGGGYGYTF. The V and J genes are TRBV5-4 and TRBJ1-2, with D maybe TRBD1 (5 bases). With 2 bases removed from V and 4 bases from J, the gap between germline ends came to 9 bases. CDR3 size: 13 residues. CDR1 and CDR2 (germline): SGHNT, YYREEE (reference sequence).